This TCR beta chain was observed in a study of PD-L1 blockade in urothelial cancer. On the study more broadly: A median blood sample held roughly 150,000 T cells and under 85,000 unique TCRs.

The CDR3 loop spans 16 amino acids. Germline V gene data show CDR1 as SNHLY and CDR2 as FYNNEI. The V segment lost 3 bases and the J segment 3 bases; nucleotides outside the gene matches: 6. Time point specified: pretreatment peripheral blood. Patients yielded 1 to 8 samples each, pretreatment and on-treatment. This table comes from immunoSEQ multiplex PCR, and its TCRdb copy is limited to in-frame clones, with some not included. In the table there are some 50,000 clones, around 90% of which are singletons. V gene TRBV2 combines with J gene TRBJ2-2; 8 positions match TRBD2. The sample here was PBMCs, taken around atezolizumab (anti-PD-L1) treatment. This TCR came from a woman aged 60-75 years with urothelial cancer. The CDR3 loop reads CASSDPREGYTGELFF. The CDR3 region has the DNA TGTGCCAGCAGTGACCCACGGGAGGGATACACCGGGGAGCTGTTTTTT.